These T cell receptor beta chains were read from a single sample in a study of T-cell reconstitution after alpha-beta-depleted transplantation in children. MiXCR, applied by TCRdb to the PCR reads, yields one record per CDR3 protein. The sample records around 450,000 distinct CDR3 sequences, 43% being singletons. The sequenced sample was PBMCs, obtained before TCRalphabeta/CD19-depleted stem cell transplant. Every receptor here comes from a girl aged 2 to 10 with aplastic anemia, due to receive a stem cell transplant. The conserved cysteine and the conserved F or W are not part of the CDR3 here. The D gene is left open where the match is weak.

D gene	V gene	CDR3 protein
TRBD1	TRBV28	ASKGQAGMKTF
.	TRBV20-1	SASRVRRQITDTQY
TRBD2	TRBV5-1	ASSQRPGLAARETQY
.	TRBV20-1	SAEDGSSYNSPLH
.	TRBV15	ATSRDHVYEQY
.	TRBV12-3/TRBV12-4	ASSLSGARGEY
.	TRBV30	AWSLGPDPITDTQY
TRBD2	TRBV7-8	ASSFVASAGAIDTQY
.	TRBV12-3/TRBV12-4	ASSFVGSSYEQY
.	TRBV6-5	ASSYSGGTERHEQF
TRBD1	TRBV7-2	ASSPRTGDSPLH
.	TRBV20-1	SAGSAEAF
.	TRBV7-9	ASSLGRQF
.	TRBV29-1	SVGGLTYNDQF
TRBD1	TRBV7-9	ASSWGQGQTDTQY
TRBD1	TRBV10-1	ASRAGTGVSGANVLT
TRBD1	TRBV5-1	ASSLEGVPGGYGYT
.	TRBV6-1	ASSKRVVAGTSSGNTIY
.	TRBV5-1	ASSRETSQDTQY
TRBD1	TRBV29-1	SVEISGQGRSGANVLT
.	TRBV15	ATSRGGGTEAF
TRBD1	TRBV6-1	ASRRIQGNEQY
TRBD1	TRBV20-1	SACSDRGTSNQPQH
.	TRBV9	ASSVDEGGYT
.	TRBV5-5	ASSLGAGHPYEQY
.	TRBV6-5	ASSYSVVTPNYEQY
.	TRBV5-1	ASSLYAGGYYGYT
.	TRBV18	ASSPQGDLNTEAF
TRBD2	TRBV20-1	SAKPPAGGQETQY
TRBD2	TRBV20-1	SALFLAGAETQY
TRBD1	TRBV15	ATSTRDSRETQY